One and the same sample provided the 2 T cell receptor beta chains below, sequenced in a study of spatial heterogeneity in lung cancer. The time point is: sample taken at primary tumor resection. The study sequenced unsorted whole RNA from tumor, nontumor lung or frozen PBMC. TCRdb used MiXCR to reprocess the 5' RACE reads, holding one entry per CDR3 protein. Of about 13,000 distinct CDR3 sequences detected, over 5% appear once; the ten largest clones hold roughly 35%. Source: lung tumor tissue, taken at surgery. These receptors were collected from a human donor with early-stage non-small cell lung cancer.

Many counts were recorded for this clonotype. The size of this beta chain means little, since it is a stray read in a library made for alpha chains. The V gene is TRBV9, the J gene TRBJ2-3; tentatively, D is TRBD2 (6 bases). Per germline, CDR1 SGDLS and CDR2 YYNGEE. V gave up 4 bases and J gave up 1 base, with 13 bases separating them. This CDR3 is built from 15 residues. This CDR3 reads CASSSSGGRTDTQYF. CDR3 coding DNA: TGTGCCAGCAGCTCCAGTGGAGGGCGCACAGATACGCAGTATTTT.

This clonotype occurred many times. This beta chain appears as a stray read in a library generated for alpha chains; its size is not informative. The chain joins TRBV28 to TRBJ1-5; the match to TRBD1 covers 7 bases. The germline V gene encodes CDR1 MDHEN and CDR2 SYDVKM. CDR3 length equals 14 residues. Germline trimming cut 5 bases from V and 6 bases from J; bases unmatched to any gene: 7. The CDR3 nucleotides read TGTGCCAGCAGTCTACAGGGGATAAGTCAGCCCCAGCATTTT. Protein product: CASSLQGISQPQHF.